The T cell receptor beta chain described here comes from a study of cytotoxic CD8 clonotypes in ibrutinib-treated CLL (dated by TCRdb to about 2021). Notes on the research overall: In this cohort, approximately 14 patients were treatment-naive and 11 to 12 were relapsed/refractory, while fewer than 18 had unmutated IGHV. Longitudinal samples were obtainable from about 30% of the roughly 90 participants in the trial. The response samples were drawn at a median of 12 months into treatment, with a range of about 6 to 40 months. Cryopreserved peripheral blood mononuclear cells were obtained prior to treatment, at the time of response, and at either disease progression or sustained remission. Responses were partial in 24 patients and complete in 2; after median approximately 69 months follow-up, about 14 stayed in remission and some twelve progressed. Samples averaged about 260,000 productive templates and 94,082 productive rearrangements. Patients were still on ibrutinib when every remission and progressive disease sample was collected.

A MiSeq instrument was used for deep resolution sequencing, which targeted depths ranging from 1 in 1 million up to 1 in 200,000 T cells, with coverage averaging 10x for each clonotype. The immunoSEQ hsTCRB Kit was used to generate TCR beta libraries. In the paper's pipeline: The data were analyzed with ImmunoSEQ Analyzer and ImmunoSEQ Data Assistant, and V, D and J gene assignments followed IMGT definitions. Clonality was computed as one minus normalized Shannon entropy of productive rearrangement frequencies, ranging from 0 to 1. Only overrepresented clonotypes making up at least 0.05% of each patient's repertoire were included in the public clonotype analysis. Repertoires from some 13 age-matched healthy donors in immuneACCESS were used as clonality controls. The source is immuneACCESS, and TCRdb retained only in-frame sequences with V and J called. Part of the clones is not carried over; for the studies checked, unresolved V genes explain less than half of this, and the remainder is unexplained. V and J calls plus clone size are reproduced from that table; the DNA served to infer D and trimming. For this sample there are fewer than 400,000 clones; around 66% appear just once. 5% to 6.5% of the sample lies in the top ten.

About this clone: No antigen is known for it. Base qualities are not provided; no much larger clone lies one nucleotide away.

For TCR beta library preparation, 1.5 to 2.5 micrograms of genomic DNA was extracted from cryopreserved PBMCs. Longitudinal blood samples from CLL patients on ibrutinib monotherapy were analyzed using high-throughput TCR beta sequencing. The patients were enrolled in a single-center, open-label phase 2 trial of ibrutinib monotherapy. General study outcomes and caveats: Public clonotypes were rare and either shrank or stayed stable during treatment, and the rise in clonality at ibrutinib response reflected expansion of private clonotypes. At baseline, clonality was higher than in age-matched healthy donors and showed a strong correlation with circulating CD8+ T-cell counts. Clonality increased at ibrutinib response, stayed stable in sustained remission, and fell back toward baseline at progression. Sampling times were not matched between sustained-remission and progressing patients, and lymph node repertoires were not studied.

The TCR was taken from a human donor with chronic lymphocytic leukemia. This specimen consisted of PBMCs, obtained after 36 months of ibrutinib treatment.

The DNA is TGTGCCAGCAGCTTTCTGACGGCCTATGGCTACACCTTC. Translated, it gives CASSFLTAYGYTF. The chain is encoded by TRBV7-9 joined to TRBJ1-2; no D segment can be confidently identified. V drops 3 bases and J drops 4 bases, leaving 9 bases in between. From the germline V gene (reference sequence), CDR1 is SEHNR and CDR2 is FQNEAQ. Including the terminal cysteine and phenylalanine, the CDR3 comprises 13 residues. Only CDR3 DNA remains: 39 bases, in frame from the first base.